This is a list of T cell receptor beta chains from one sample in a study of blood T cell repertoires in COVID-19. Data came from immunoSEQ multiplex PCR; TCRdb stores just in-frame clones and leaves some out. Here the sample spans about 89,000 clones, roughly 80% being singletons. Source material: peripheral blood. These receptors all come from a woman of 80 years or more with acute or convalescent COVID-19. The CDR3 runs from the conserved cysteine through the conserved F or W. A D gene is named only where the DNA matches it firmly. Clone size is not always given. Where it is, it says once, few, many or a class for expanded clones.

j_call: TRBJ2-5
d_call: TRBD1
v_call: TRBV11-1
clone_size: NA
cdr3_aa: CASSLTTGAETQYF
cdr3_nt: TGTGCCAGCAGCTTAACGACAGGGGCCGAGACCCAGTACTTC

j_call: TRBJ1-5
d_call: NA
v_call: TRBV15
clone_size: NA
cdr3_aa: CATSREKGGLRSNQPQHF
cdr3_nt: TGTGCCACCAGCAGAGAAAAGGGGGGGTTGAGGAGCAATCAGCCCCAGCATTTT

j_call: TRBJ1-1
d_call: NA
v_call: TRBV7-9
clone_size: NA
cdr3_aa: CASSLSMGRNTEAFF
cdr3_nt: TGTGCCAGCAGCTTAAGTATGGGGCGTAACACTGAAGCTTTCTTT

j_call: TRBJ2-7
d_call: NA
v_call: TRBV3-1/TRBV3-2
clone_size: NA
cdr3_aa: CASSQVGVSYEQYF
cdr3_nt: TGTGCCAGCAGCCAAGTAGGGGTATCCTACGAGCAGTACTTC

j_call: TRBJ2-7
d_call: TRBD1
v_call: TRBV15
clone_size: NA
cdr3_aa: CATSRGRQGPYEQYF
cdr3_nt: TGTGCCACCAGTAGGGGACGACAGGGGCCGTACGAGCAGTACTTC

j_call: TRBJ1-2
d_call: NA
v_call: TRBV5-6
clone_size: NA
cdr3_aa: CASSLSYRDYGYTF
cdr3_nt: TGTGCCAGCAGCTTGTCTTACAGGGATTATGGCTACACCTTC

j_call: TRBJ1-6
d_call: TRBD1
v_call: TRBV5-1
clone_size: once
cdr3_aa: CASSGSGGRSSPLHF
cdr3_nt: TGCGCCAGCAGCGGGTCAGGGGGACGGAGTTCACCCCTCCACTTT

j_call: TRBJ1-6
d_call: TRBD1
v_call: TRBV2
clone_size: NA
cdr3_aa: CASSRDRNSPLHF
cdr3_nt: TGTGCCAGCAGCCGGGACAGGAATTCACCCCTCCACTTT

j_call: TRBJ2-7
d_call: NA
v_call: TRBV5-1
clone_size: NA
cdr3_aa: CASTLGGSSSYEQYF
cdr3_nt: TGCGCCAGCACCCTGGGGGGATCGAGCTCCTACGAGCAGTACTTC

j_call: TRBJ2-1
d_call: TRBD2
v_call: TRBV5-4
clone_size: once
cdr3_aa: CASSPPGGLAGGNEQFF
cdr3_nt: TGTGCCAGCAGCCCGCCAGGAGGTCTAGCGGGGGGCAATGAGCAGTTCTTC

j_call: TRBJ2-7
d_call: NA
v_call: TRBV3-1/TRBV3-2
clone_size: NA
cdr3_aa: CASSHFGGSNEQYF
cdr3_nt: TGTGCCAGCAGCCATTTTGGGGGGTCGAACGAGCAGTACTTC

j_call: TRBJ1-2
d_call: NA
v_call: TRBV6-5
clone_size: NA
cdr3_aa: CASSYQAGYGYTF
cdr3_nt: TGTGCCAGCAGTTACCAGGCAGGCTATGGCTACACCTTC

j_call: TRBJ2-2
d_call: TRBD1
v_call: TRBV24-1
clone_size: NA
cdr3_aa: CATSDLPTGGFSTGELFF
cdr3_nt: TGTGCCACCAGTGACCTACCTACAGGGGGCTTTAGCACCGGGGAGCTGTTTTTT

j_call: TRBJ2-5
d_call: TRBD2
v_call: TRBV4-3
clone_size: NA
cdr3_aa: CASSQEWRGGGQTQYF
cdr3_nt: TGCGCCAGCAGCCAAGAGTGGCGGGGGGGCGGACAGACCCAGTACTTC

j_call: TRBJ1-4
d_call: NA
v_call: TRBV6-6
clone_size: NA
cdr3_aa: CASSYGRVNEKLFF
cdr3_nt: TGTGCCAGCAGTTACGGGAGGGTTAATGAAAAACTGTTTTTT

j_call: TRBJ1-2
d_call: NA
v_call: TRBV3-1/TRBV3-2
clone_size: NA
cdr3_aa: CASSQVLGQDYGYTF
cdr3_nt: TGTGCCAGCAGCCAAGTGCTCGGCCAGGACTATGGCTACACCTTC

j_call: TRBJ1-2
d_call: TRBD1
v_call: TRBV29-1
clone_size: NA
cdr3_aa: CSVPGQGAGGYTF
cdr3_nt: TGCAGCGTCCCCGGACAGGGGGCGGGAGGCTACACCTTC

j_call: TRBJ1-5
d_call: NA
v_call: TRBV30
clone_size: NA
cdr3_aa: CAWSVRRGSNQPQHF
cdr3_nt: TGTGCCTGGAGTGTACGACGGGGGAGCAATCAGCCCCAGCATTTT

j_call: TRBJ2-2
d_call: TRBD2
v_call: TRBV27
clone_size: NA
cdr3_aa: CASRSLAGYDTGELFF
cdr3_nt: TGTGCCAGCAGATCCCTAGCGGGGTACGACACCGGGGAGCTGTTTTTT

j_call: TRBJ2-3
d_call: NA
v_call: TRBV23-1
clone_size: NA
cdr3_aa: CASSQYKGEGTDTQYF
cdr3_nt: TGCGCCAGCAGTCAATATAAGGGGGAAGGCACAGATACGCAGTATTTT

j_call: TRBJ1-6
d_call: NA
v_call: TRBV5-4
clone_size: NA
cdr3_aa: CASSSWGGSGNSPLHF
cdr3_nt: TGTGCCAGCAGCTCTTGGGGGGGGAGTGGAAATTCACCCCTCCACTTT